The 21 T cell receptor beta chains below come from one sample, sequenced in a study of T cells expressing NK-cell markers. After re-calling the 5' RACE reads, TCRdb lists one entry per CDR3 protein, DNA absent. This table holds 400,000 to 500,000 distinct CDR3 sequences. Sequenced input: blood T cells: a sorted CD56 or NKG2C T cell subset, CD4+ or CD8+ T cells, or bulk PBMC T cells (not recorded which). These receptors all come from a woman between 18 and 70 years old in good health.

V gene TRBV29-1 combines with J gene TRBJ2-5. CDR3 length: 11 amino acids. CDR1 is SQVTM and CDR2 is ANQGSEA in the germline V gene. This CDR3 is CSVGHPETQYF.

CDR3 residues: CASERAGGYNEQFF. The gene calls are TRBV3-1 and TRBJ2-1; as DNA is missing, the TRBD2 call by TCRdb cannot be tested. Germline CDR1 reads LGHDT; CDR2 reads YNNKEL (reference sequence). The CDR3 covers 14 residues.

The J gene is TRBJ2-5, the V gene TRBV5-1. Per the germline V gene, CDR1 is SGHRS and CDR2 is YFSETQ. This CDR3 comprises 14 residues. CDR3: CASSLVRGSEAQYF. Supplemented by reference TRBV5-1 and TRBJ2-5, the full variable domain reads KAGVTQTPRYLIKTRGQQVTLSCSPISGHRSVSWYQQTPGQGLQFLFEYFSETQRNKGNFPGRFSGRQFSNSRSEMNVSTLELGDSALYLCASSLVRGSEAQYFGPGTRLLVL.

The chain recombines TRBV19 with TRBJ2-1; TCRdb gives TRBD1 as the D gene, but with no DNA this cannot be confirmed. CDR1 LNHDA and CDR2 SQIVND come from the germline V gene (reference sequence). The CDR3 consists of 15 residues. CDR3 in amino acids: CASSIGAGRYNEQFF.

The CDR3 reads CASSGQGLETQYF. The gene calls are TRBV25-1 and TRBJ2-5; TCRdb indicates TRBD1, and absent DNA this call remains unverified. This CDR3 is built from 13 residues. In germline, CDR1 is MGHDK, CDR2 SYGVNS.

The J gene is TRBJ1-6, the V gene TRBV20-1. In germline, CDR1 is DFQATT, CDR2 SNEGSKA (reference sequence). The CDR3 has 12 residues. The CDR3 protein is CSALRKGGPLHF.

The J gene is TRBJ1-1, the V gene TRBV6-1; the D call of TRBD1 rests on TCRdb alone, since no DNA is present to check it. The CDR3 length is 15 residues. Germline lookup yields CDR1 MNHNS and CDR2 SASEGT. The CDR3 sequence: CASNTPGGISTEAFF.

The gene calls are TRBV25-1 and TRBJ2-3; checking the TCRdb D call of TRBD2 is not possible without DNA. This CDR3 has 20 residues. Looked up from germline, CDR1 is MGHDK and CDR2 is SYGVNS. The CDR3: CASSELDLRGRLAEGDTQYF.

J is TRBJ2-1 and V is TRBV29-1; the TCRdb call, TRBD2, lacks DNA for checking. The CDR3 loop spans 12 amino acids. Germline values: CDR1 SQVTM, CDR2 ANQGSEA. The chain's CDR3 is CSVSTSGHGQFF.

The V call is TRBV11-2, the J call TRBJ2-1; as DNA is missing, the TRBD2 call by TCRdb cannot be tested. Germline CDR1 and CDR2: SGHAT and FQNNGV. CDR3 length equals 14 residues. The CDR3 reads CASSLVTSGGEQFF.

This CDR3 is CASSLGAPNTEAFF. The genes are TRBV5-1 and TRBJ1-1. The CDR3 covers 14 residues. Germline V gene data show CDR1 as SGHRS and CDR2 as YFSETQ. Looking up the rest from reference TRBV5-1 and TRBJ1-1 gives the full variable domain: KAGVTQTPRYLIKTRGQQVTLSCSPISGHRSVSWYQQTPGQGLQFLFEYFSETQRNKGNFPGRFSGRQFSNSRSEMNVSTLELGDSALYLCASSLGAPNTEAFFGQGTRLTVV.

The chain carries TRBV7-2 and TRBJ2-5; TCRdb picks TRBD1, but there is no DNA to check that call. The CDR3 runs 17 residues. Germline V gene lookup returns CDR1 SGHTA and CDR2 FQGNSA. This CDR3 is CASSLTLRAGRRETQYF.

CDR3 sequence reads: CASSQRDNTEAFF. The rearrangement joins TRBV3-1 to TRBJ1-1. This CDR3 has 13 amino acids. Germline assignment: CDR1 LGHDT and CDR2 YNNKEL (reference sequence).

The chain joins TRBV20-1 to TRBJ2-1; TCRdb proposes TRBD2, but this gene call is untestable without DNA. Germline CDR1 reads DFQATT; CDR2 reads SNEGSKA (reference sequence). This CDR3 is 12 amino acids long. This CDR3 is CSANSGEHEQFF.

The rearrangement links TRBV27 to TRBJ1-2. The CDR3 extends over 15 amino acids. From germline, CDR1 is MNHEY and CDR2 SMNVEV (reference sequence). The CDR3 sequence is CASSWALGGTYGYTF.

The CDR3: CASSLVAGDSNYEQYF. The V call is TRBV7-2, the J call TRBJ2-7; the TCRdb D gene call, TRBD1, has no DNA to confirm it. This CDR3 is 16 amino acids long. Germline-derived CDR1 and CDR2 are SGHTA and FQGNSA. The full variable domain, completed using reference TRBV7-2 and TRBJ2-7, is GAGVSQSPSNKVTEKGKDVELRCDPISGHTALYWYRQSLGQGLEFLIYFQGNSAPDKSGLPSDRFSAERTGGSVSTLTIQRTQQEDSAVYLCASSLVAGDSNYEQYFGPGTRLTVT.

This rearrangement joins TRBV25-1 to TRBJ2-1; with no DNA, the TCRdb D assignment of TRBD1 cannot be verified. The length of the CDR3 is 14 residues. Germline values: CDR1 MGHDK, CDR2 SYGVNS. The CDR3 protein is CASSVVQGHNEQFF.

This chain joins TRBV30 and TRBJ2-7; with no DNA, the TCRdb D assignment of TRBD1 cannot be verified. The CDR3 totals 14 residues. CDR1 and CDR2 (germline): GTSNPN, SVGIG (reference sequence). CDR3: CASARRRGTYEQYF.

Here the CDR3 reads CASSEYVPYNSPLHF. The chain is built from TRBV25-1 and TRBJ1-6. Germline CDR1 and CDR2: MGHDK and SYGVNS. The CDR3 covers 15 residues.

V and J are TRBV24-1 and TRBJ1-1; TCRdb's assignment of TRBD1 cannot be checked, as there is no DNA. Looked up from germline, CDR1 is KGHDR and CDR2 is SFDVKD. The CDR3 has 13 amino acids. The CDR3 loop reads CATSDPWDGEAFF.

The gene calls are TRBV12-3 or TRBV12-4 and TRBJ2-2. The CDR3 loop spans 12 amino acids. The CDR3 here is CASSPTAGELFF.